Given below is one TCR beta chain in context. Its specificity is unknown. Germline loops: CDR1 LGHNA, CDR2 YSLEER. The CDR3 is 16 amino acids. The ends lost 1 base at V and 4 bases at J; junction bases unmatched: 5. Amplification used 60 Vbeta primers and 13 Jbeta primers. Using immunoSEQ multiplex PCR, the repertoire was profiled, and TCRdb retains in-frame clones only, with some absent. The table includes around 130,000 clones, 55% to 75% detected once. The data were obtained in a study of cytomegalovirus exposure and HLA in healthy donors. Study information: In a previous analysis, approximately 110 million unique TCR beta sequences were found from 170 million or so T cells.

Whole-study results and caveats: Productive rates of about 90% or about 30% were seen for most TCR beta V segments in an earlier analysis. Among immune exposure information, only CMV serostatus was available.

The V gene is TRBV4-3, the J gene TRBJ2-2; 8 nucleotides agree with TRBD1. The source of this sequence is a human donor in good health. Sequencing used PBMCs. The CDR3 sequence is CASSQGRTGITGELFF. The DNA of the CDR3 is TGCGCCAGCAGCCAAGGACGGACAGGGATCACCGGGGAGCTGTTTTTT.